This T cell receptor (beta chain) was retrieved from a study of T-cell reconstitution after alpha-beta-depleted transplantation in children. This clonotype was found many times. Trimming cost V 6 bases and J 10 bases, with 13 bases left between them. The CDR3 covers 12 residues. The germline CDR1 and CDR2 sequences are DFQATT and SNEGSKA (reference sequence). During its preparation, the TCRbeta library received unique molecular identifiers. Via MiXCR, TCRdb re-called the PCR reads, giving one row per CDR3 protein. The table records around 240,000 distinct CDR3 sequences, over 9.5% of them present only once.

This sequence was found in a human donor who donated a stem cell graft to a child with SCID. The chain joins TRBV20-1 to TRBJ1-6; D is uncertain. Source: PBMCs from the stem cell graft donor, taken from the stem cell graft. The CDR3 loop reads CSASQPSSPLHF. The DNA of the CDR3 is TGCAGTGCCAGCCAACCTTCGTCACCCCTCCACTTT.